These 17 T cell receptor beta chains came from one sample sequenced in a study of post-analysis software for immune sequencing data. For these TCRs, the target antigens are not known. Unique molecular identifiers were built into the TCR beta cDNA libraries. TCRdb passed the PCR reads through MiXCR, listing each CDR3 protein once. The table has hundreds of thousands of distinct CDR3 sequences, approximately 30% seen once. Study-wide results and caveats: Patients showed TRBV5-6, TRBV5-1 and TRBV20-1 among five TRBV segments more frequent than in controls.

The material sequenced was blood. The receptor source for this set is a girl under 18 with multiple sclerosis.

This clonotype has more than one count but fewer than ten. The chain joins TRBV7-9 to TRBJ2-1; weak D call: TRBD2 (5 bases). This CDR3 region has 14 residues. From germline, CDR1 is SEHNR and CDR2 FQNEAQ (reference sequence). Trimming took 1 base from V and 3 from J, leaving 7 bases between them. This CDR3 is CASSLERVYNEQFF. The CDR3, as DNA: TGTGCCAGCAGCTTAGAGAGGGTCTACAATGAGCAGTTCTTC.

This clonotype was detected a few times. The chain couples TRBV24-1 to TRBJ2-1; the D gene could be TRBD1 or TRBD2 (5 bases each). Trimming shortened V by 6 bases and J by 1 base, and 15 bases separated the two germline ends. The length of the CDR3 is 16 residues. The germline V gene encodes CDR1 KGHDR and CDR2 SFDVKD. The CDR3 nucleotides are TGTGCCACCAGTTCAACGGGGACGGGATCCTACAATGAGCAGTTCTTC. Protein product: CATSSTGTGSYNEQFF.

This clonotype was recorded a few times. This chain joins TRBV11-2 and TRBJ2-3; TRBD2 is a possible D gene (6 bases). Trimming took off 5 bases at V and 2 bases at J, with 17 bases between the two ends. CDR3 length equals 16 residues. CDR1 and CDR2 from the germline V gene are SGHAT and FQNNGV. The DNA of the CDR3 is TGTGCCAGCAGCAGTTGGGGTGGGGGGTCCACAGATACGCAGTATTTT. This gives the protein CASSSWGGGSTDTQYF.

This clonotype was seen a handful of times. J is TRBJ2-5 and V is TRBV12-3 or TRBV12-4; D remains ambiguous. The V end lost 5 bases, the J end lost 7 bases, and 8 bases lay between the germline ends. The length of the CDR3 is 11 residues. The CDR3 coding sequence is TGTGCCAGCAGTACCGAGAGGACCCAGTACTTC. Translating gives CASSTERTQYF.

This chain joins TRBV20-1 and TRBJ2-7, with D unclear. Germline V gene sequence: CDR1 DFQATT, CDR2 SNEGSKA (reference sequence). The CDR3 sequence is 15 residues long. Trimming took 1 base from V and 10 from J, leaving 23 bases between them. The DNA for the CDR3 is TGCAGTGCTAGAGGCCAAGGGAAGTTGCCAGAGGCCCAGTACTTC. It specifies CSARGQGKLPEAQYF.

This clonotype has just a few counts. This chain uses TRBV18 with TRBJ2-1; 11 nucleotides agree with TRBD1. The CDR3 is 17 residues long. J was trimmed by 9 bases and V by 4 bases; bases with no gene match: 14. The germline CDR1 and CDR2 sequences are KGHSH and LQKENI. The CDR3 nucleotides are TGTGCCAGCTCACAACGAAAGGACAGGGGGCTTTGGGTTGAGCAGTTCTTC. Residues: CASSQRKDRGLWVEQFF.

This clonotype was counted a few times. This chain joins TRBV3-1 and TRBJ2-1, with 7 nucleotides matching TRBD2. CDR1 and CDR2 from the germline V gene are LGHDT and YNNKEL (reference sequence). This CDR3 has 14 amino acids. V lost 0 bases and J lost 9; bases outside the gene matches: 5. CDR3 residues: CASSQEVWGGEQFF. Here the CDR3 DNA reads TGTGCCAGCAGCCAAGAAGTGTGGGGGGGTGAGCAGTTCTTC.

A few counts support this clonotype. This chain uses TRBV14 with TRBJ2-3; D not resolved. Trimming took off 0 bases at V and 4 bases at J, with 20 bases between the two ends. CDR3 length: 18 residues. CDR1 SGHDN and CDR2 FVKESK come from the germline V gene. This CDR3 is CASSQELRYRFLSDTQYF. The CDR3, as DNA: TGTGCCAGCAGCCAAGAGTTAAGATACCGGTTTTTATCAGATACGCAGTATTTT.

This clonotype was detected ten times or more. The rearrangement joins TRBV5-4 to TRBJ2-5; 9 bases line up with TRBD2. CDR1 is SGHNT, CDR2 YYREEE, per germline (reference sequence). This CDR3 is built from 13 residues. The J segment lost 2 bases and the V segment lost 7 bases, leaving 3 bases of the junction unmatched. CDR3 nucleotide sequence: TGTGCCAGCGCGGGGGGGTGGCAAGAGACCCAGTACTTC. Its protein is CASAGGWQETQYF.

This chain uses TRBV12-3 or TRBV12-4 with TRBJ2-1; 7 bases match TRBD1. The J segment lost 7 bases and the V segment lost 5 bases, leaving 8 bases of the junction unmatched. The CDR3 covers 14 residues. The CDR3 DNA sequence: TGTGCCAGCAGTCCACCCTCGACAGGGAATGAGCAGTTCTTC. This encodes CASSPPSTGNEQFF.

This clonotype has only a few counts. This chain joins TRBV18 and TRBJ2-1; unclear D gene. The CDR3 runs to 16 residues. Trimming took off 0 bases at V and 3 bases at J, with 12 bases between the two ends. Germline V gene sequence: CDR1 KGHSH, CDR2 LQKENI. The CDR3 bases are TGTGCCAGCTCACCACCCACTACCCTCCTCTACAATGAGCAGTTCTTC. Translated: CASSPPTTLLYNEQFF.

This chain links TRBV10-3 with TRBJ2-3, with a tentative D call TRBD1 (6 bases). The CDR3 extends over 16 amino acids. V lost 8 bases to trimming and J lost 0 bases, with 18 bases between them. Germline-derived CDR1 and CDR2 are ENHRY and SYGVKD. CDR3 in DNA: TGTGCCATCCAAACCACGACAGGATCTAGCACAGATACGCAGTATTTT. Protein product: CAIQTTTGSSTDTQYF.

The sample holds a few counts of this clonotype. This chain joins TRBV6-2 or TRBV6-3 and TRBJ2-1; D unresolved. Trimming removed 6 bases at V and 8 bases at J, with 8 bases between. From germline, CDR1 is MNHEY and CDR2 SVGEGT. This CDR3 has 11 residues. CDR3 nucleotides: TGTGCCAGCAGGTCGGTTGATGAGCAGTTCTTC. This encodes CASRSVDEQFF.

The CDR3 DNA reads as TGTGCCAGCAGCTTTGAGTCCAACAGACAGGAGACCCAGTACTTC. Translating gives CASSFESNRQETQYF. The rearrangement uses TRBV5-4 and TRBJ2-7; perhaps TRBD1 as D (5 bases). The end of the DNA aligns better with TRBJ2-5, so the J call may be wrong. The CDR3 sequence is 15 residues long. The V gene's germline CDR1 is SGHNT and CDR2 YYREEE (reference sequence).

In DNA, the CDR3 is TGCGCCAGCAGCTACAACCCAGGCTATGAGCAGTTCTTC. It specifies CASSYNPGYEQFF. V gene TRBV5-1 combines with J gene TRBJ2-1; unclear D gene. The ends were cut back, 3 bases at V and 8 bases at J, with 12 bases in the middle. The CDR3 spans 13 residues. Germline V CDR1 and CDR2: SGHRS, YFSETQ.

This clonotype was counted only a few times. V gene TRBV10-3 combines with J gene TRBJ2-7; D is unclear. The germline V gene encodes CDR1 ENHRY and CDR2 SYGVKD. The CDR3 has 12 residues. V was shortened by 2 bases and J by 6 bases, with 8 bases between the two germline ends. CDR3 nucleotides: TGTGCCATCAGTGAGCCCTCCAGCGAGCAGTACTTC. This gives the protein CAISEPSSEQYF.

This clonotype was seen a single time. The chain recombines TRBV5-1 with TRBJ1-1; 7 nucleotides align to TRBD1. J lost 1 base, V lost 4 bases, and 7 bases had no gene match. This CDR3 region has 15 residues. The germline CDR1 and CDR2 sequences are SGHRS and YFSETQ. Written as DNA, the CDR3 is TGCGCCAGCAGCACGGGACAGAGGAAGAACACTGAAGCTTTCTTT. Protein sequence: CASSTGQRKNTEAFF.